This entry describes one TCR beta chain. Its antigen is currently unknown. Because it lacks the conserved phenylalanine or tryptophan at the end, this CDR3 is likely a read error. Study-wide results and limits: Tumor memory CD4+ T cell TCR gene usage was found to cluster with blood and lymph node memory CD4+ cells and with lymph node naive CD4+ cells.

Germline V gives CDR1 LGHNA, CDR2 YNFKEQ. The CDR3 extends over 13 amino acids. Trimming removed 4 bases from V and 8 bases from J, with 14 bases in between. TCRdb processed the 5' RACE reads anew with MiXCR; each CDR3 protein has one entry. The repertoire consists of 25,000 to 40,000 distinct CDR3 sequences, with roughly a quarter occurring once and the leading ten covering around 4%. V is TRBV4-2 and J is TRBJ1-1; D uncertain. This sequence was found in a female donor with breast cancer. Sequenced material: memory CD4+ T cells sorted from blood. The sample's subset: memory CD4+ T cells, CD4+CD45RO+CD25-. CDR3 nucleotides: TGTGCCAGCAGCCTATCTGACCGGGGAGAAGCTTTCCTT. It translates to CASSLSDRGEAFL.